The 5 T cell receptor beta chains presented below share a single source sample, sequenced in a study of radiation and T cells in renal cell carcinoma. The sample's time point: baseline pretreatment blood. Stated treatment: 15 Gy SBRT to primary tumor, nephrectomy 4 weeks later. This table comes from immunoSEQ multiplex PCR, and its TCRdb copy is limited to in-frame clones, with some not included. Among approximately 94,000 clones, 65% to 85% were seen once, and the ten largest hold 5% to 8%. The sequenced sample was blood, obtained from a patient whose treatment included radiotherapy and nephrectomy. These receptors originate from a man between 60 and 70 years old with renal cell carcinoma.

This clone was seen just once. The chain combines TRBV19 with TRBJ2-3, with TRBD1 identical over 8 bases. Germline values: CDR1 LNHDA, CDR2 SQIVND (reference sequence). J lost 1 base, V lost 6 bases, and 12 bases had no gene match. CDR3 size: 17 residues. CDR3 nucleotides: TGTGCCAGTAGCACCACCTATGACAGGGGTGGCACAGATACGCAGTATTTT. Amino acid sequence: CASSTTYDRGGTDTQYF.

This clone turned up a few times. Its ends do not fully match the called genes, so a read error is possible. J is TRBJ2-1 and V is TRBV28; TRBD2 agrees at 11 bases. The CDR3 has 18 amino acids. Germline assignment: CDR1 MDHEN and CDR2 SYDVKM. The CDR3, as DNA: TGTGCCAGCAGCTTATCCCTTTCACTAGCGGGAGTAATCAATGAGCAGTTCTTC. This encodes CASSLSLSLAGVINEQFF.

This clone was detected once. The chain links TRBV6-1 to TRBJ1-1; the match to TRBD1 covers 7 bases. CDR1 is MNHNS and CDR2 is SASEGT in the germline V gene. V trimming: 8 bases; J trimming: 0 bases; junction bases outside the gene matches: 9. This CDR3 has 15 residues. CDR3 coding DNA: TGTGCCAGCGAGGGGGCGACCGTTCTGAACACTGAAGCTTTCTTT. Its protein product is CASEGATVLNTEAFF.

The chain carries TRBV9 and TRBJ1-2; the D is unclear. V was clipped by 3 bases and J by 0 bases, with 12 bases between them. In germline, CDR1 is SGDLS, CDR2 YYNGEE. The CDR3 is made up of 15 amino acids. In DNA form, the CDR3 reads TGTGCCAGCAGCGCTCGGACGGCTCCTAACTATGGCTACACCTTC. Its translation: CASSARTAPNYGYTF.

J is TRBJ1-4 and V is TRBV7-9, with D possibly TRBD1 on 5 matching bases. This CDR3 region has 15 residues. V shed 5 bases and J shed 11 bases, with 21 bases lying between them. Per the germline V gene, CDR1 is SEHNR and CDR2 is FQNEAQ (reference sequence). The CDR3 loop reads CASSQEGASLAKLFF. CDR3 coding DNA: TGTGCCAGCAGCCAGGAAGGGGCCAGCTTGGCGAAACTGTTTTTT.